This passage covers 8 T cell receptor beta chains from one sample sequenced in a study of radiation and T cells in renal cell carcinoma. The assay was immunoSEQ multiplex PCR, and TCRdb's table has in-frame clones only and misses some. Of some 120,000 clones in the sample, around 85% were seen once. Regarding time point: blood 2 weeks post-SBRT. Treatment specified: 15 Gy SBRT to primary tumor, nephrectomy 4 weeks later. Here the sequenced sample was blood, taken from a patient whose treatment included radiotherapy and nephrectomy. These receptors came from a man aged 50 to 60 with renal cell carcinoma.

The chain recombines TRBV19 with TRBJ2-2, with D possibly being TRBD2 (6 bases). This CDR3 comprises 15 residues. The germline CDR1 and CDR2 sequences are LNHDA and SQIVND (reference sequence). V dropped 8 bases and J dropped 2 bases, with 15 bases sitting between them. CDR3 residues: CASRWDFQNTGELFF. In nucleotides, the CDR3 is TGTGCCAGTCGGTGGGACTTTCAAAACACCGGGGAGCTGTTTTTT.

The rearrangement links TRBV19 to TRBJ2-1; TRBD2 agrees at 12 bases. The CDR3 is 16 residues long. The junction had 8 bases not matched to a gene; V was cut back by 6 bases and J by 5 bases. Germline values: CDR1 LNHDA, CDR2 SQIVND (reference sequence). In DNA form, the CDR3 reads TGTGCCAGTAGACCTCTAGCGGGAGGGCCACACAATGAGCAGTTCTTC. Its translation: CASRPLAGGPHNEQFF.

The rearrangement uses TRBV6-5 and TRBJ1-5; D might be TRBD1 (5 bases). The CDR3 loop spans 13 amino acids. Between the trimmed V and J ends, which lost 5 bases and 4 bases, there was a span of 9 bases. Germline V gives CDR1 MNHEY, CDR2 SVGAGI. The CDR3 bases are TGTGCCAGCAGTCGCGACAGAAATCAGCCCCAGCATTTT. The encoded protein is CASSRDRNQPQHF.

This clone appeared a single time. The chain recombines TRBV6-1 with TRBJ2-2; D is perhaps TRBD2 (6 bases). Germline lookup yields CDR1 MNHNS and CDR2 SASEGT. The CDR3 totals 15 residues. V was cut by 7 bases and J by 0 bases, with 12 bases left in between. CDR3 DNA: TGTGCCAGCATGAGGAGGGGCGCGAACACCGGGGAGCTGTTTTTT. Translating gives CASMRRGANTGELFF.

This clone appeared a few times. The chain carries TRBV18 and TRBJ2-7; 7 bases line up with TRBD1. This CDR3 has 15 amino acids. CDR1 KGHSH and CDR2 LQKENI come from the germline V gene. J gave up 2 bases and V 2 bases, and 6 bases lay outside the gene matches. The CDR3 coding sequence is TGTGCCAGCTCACCAAGGGGGCTTTCAACCTACGAGCAGTACTTC. Protein: CASSPRGLSTYEQYF.

This clone is a singleton in its sample. The V and J genes are TRBV11-3 and TRBJ2-1; 8 nucleotides line up with TRBD2. Germline loops: CDR1 SGHNT, CDR2 YENEEA. The CDR3 is made up of 17 amino acids. Trimming cost V 0 bases and J 11 bases; bases outside gene matches: 15. For the CDR3, the DNA is TGTGCCAGCAGCTTAGAAGGTTCGGTTGCGGGAGGTCGAAAGCAGTTCTTC. Translation: CASSLEGSVAGGRKQFF.

The rearrangement links TRBV4-1 to TRBJ2-7; 11 nucleotides match TRBD2. The CDR3 is 17 residues long. J was trimmed by 2 bases and V by 4 bases; bases with no gene match: 10. Looked up from germline, CDR1 is MGHRA and CDR2 is YSYEKL. The CDR3 protein is CASSRPGLAVAPYEQYF. DNA of the CDR3: TGCGCCAGCAGCCGCCCGGGACTAGCGGTTGCTCCCTACGAGCAGTACTTC.

This chain links TRBV9 with TRBJ1-2; 9 bases map to TRBD1. The CDR3 spans 15 residues. Germline CDR1 and CDR2: SGDLS and YYNGEE. J gave up 5 bases and V 3 bases, and 8 bases lay outside the gene matches. CDR3 in amino acids: CASSGWDRVGYGYTF. CDR3 DNA sequence: TGTGCCAGCAGCGGCTGGGACAGGGTAGGGTATGGCTACACCTTC.